The entry below gives a single T cell receptor (beta chain) sequence along with its context. The antigen remains unidentified. The sorted Tregs were CD4+CD25+CD127-/low cells. The study's findings and limits: The TCR gene usage of tumor memory CD4+ T cells clustered together with blood and lymph node memory CD4+ cells and with lymph node naive CD4+ cells. Tumor-infiltrating Treg TCR alpha and beta sequences overlapped most with tumor naive CD4+ T cells, then blood naive. The larger cohort examined one V-J beta rearrangement, not whole repertoires.

Semi-nested PCR with Nested Universal Primer A followed constant-region reverse priming of full-length variable regions. TCRdb re-analysed the 5' RACE reads in MiXCR, keeping a single row per CDR3 protein. This table has roughly 42,000 distinct CDR3 sequences, roughly a fifth appearing once. Trimming took 5 bases from V and 2 from J, leaving 12 bases between them. The length of the CDR3 is 14 residues. CDR1 KGHSH and CDR2 LQKENI come from the germline V gene. The TCR was taken from a female donor with breast cancer. Sample: Tregs sorted from blood. The chain recombines TRBV18 with TRBJ1-2, with TRBD1 as a possible D gene (5 bases). The CDR3 DNA reads TGTGCCAGCTCAGCCACAGGCCTCAACTATGGCTACACCTTC. This sequence encodes CASSATGLNYGYTF.